This record covers a single TCR beta chain. This specimen comes from a study of cytomegalovirus exposure and HLA in healthy donors. Study-level information: It was reported in a later analysis that the 120 validation repertoires used the same platform as the roughly 700 first-cohort repertoires.

V was pared by 0 bases and J by 2 bases, with 2 bases of the junction left unmatched. The CDR3 sequence is 15 residues long. The germline V gene has CDR1 SGHVS and CDR2 FQNEAQ. Only in-frame clones appear in the TCRdb table, and some are missing; sequencing was by immunoSEQ multiplex PCR. The sample lists under 75,000 clones; approximately 97% were seen once. Sequencing was done on a sample of PBMCs. This sequence joins TRBV7-8 and TRBJ2-5; 8 nucleotides align to TRBD1. The clonotype originates from a woman between 18 and 29 years old in good health and CMV-seropositive. The CDR3 here is CASSLATGAQETQYF. In DNA, the CDR3 is TGTGCCAGCAGCTTAGCGACAGGGGCGCAAGAGACCCAGTACTTC.